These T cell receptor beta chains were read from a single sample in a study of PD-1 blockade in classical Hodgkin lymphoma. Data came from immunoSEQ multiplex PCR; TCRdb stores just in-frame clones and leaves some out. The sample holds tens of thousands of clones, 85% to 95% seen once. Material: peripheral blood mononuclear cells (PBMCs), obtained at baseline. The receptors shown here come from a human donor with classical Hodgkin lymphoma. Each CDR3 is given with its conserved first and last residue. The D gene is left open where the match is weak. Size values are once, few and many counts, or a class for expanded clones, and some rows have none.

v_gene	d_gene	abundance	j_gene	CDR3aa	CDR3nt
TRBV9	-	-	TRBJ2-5	CASSDRRHQETQYF	TGTGCCAGCAGCGACAGGAGACACCAAGAGACCCAGTACTTC
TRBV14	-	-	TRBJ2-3	CASSQVGDTQYF	TGTGCCAGCAGCCAAGTTGGTGATACGCAGTATTTT
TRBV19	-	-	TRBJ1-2	CASAANNYGYTF	TGTGCCAGTGCGGCGAATAACTATGGCTACACCTTC
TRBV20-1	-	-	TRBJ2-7	CSAIQGYEQYF	TGCAGTGCTATACAGGGCTACGAGCAGTACTTC
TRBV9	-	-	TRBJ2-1	CASSDPWGAEDEQFF	TGTGCCAGCAGCGACCCTTGGGGGGCCGAAGATGAGCAGTTCTTC
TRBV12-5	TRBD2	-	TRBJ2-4	CASGLDLAGAKNIQYF	TGTGCTAGTGGTTTGGACCTAGCGGGGGCTAAAAACATTCAGTACTTC
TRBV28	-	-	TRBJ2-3	CASSSGSTDTQYF	TGTGCCAGCAGTTCGGGCAGCACAGATACGCAGTATTTT
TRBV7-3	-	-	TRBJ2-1	CASSDRDSPGAEQFF	TGTGCCAGCAGCGACCGGGACTCTCCTGGGGCGGAGCAGTTCTTC
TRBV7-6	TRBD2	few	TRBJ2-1	CASSRAGTSATGYNEQFF	TGTGCCAGCAGCCGAGCCGGGACTAGCGCTACCGGTTACAATGAGCAGTTCTTC
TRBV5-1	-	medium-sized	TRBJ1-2	CASSPGDRQSANGYTF	TGCGCCAGCAGCCCGGGAGACCGGCAGTCCGCCAATGGCTACACCTTC
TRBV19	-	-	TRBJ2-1	CASKGESGAWNEQFSGWNEQFF	TGTGCCAGTAAGGGAGAGTCGGGGGCTTGGAATGAGCAGTTCTCTGGGTGGAATGAGCAGTTCTTC
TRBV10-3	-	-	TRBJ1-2	CAIQTVGEGYYGYTF	TGTGCCATCCAAACCGTGGGAGAAGGTTACTATGGCTACACCTTC
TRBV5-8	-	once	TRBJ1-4	CASSFNGRGTNEKLFF	TGTGCCAGCAGCTTCAACGGGCGTGGTACTAATGAAAAACTGTTTTTT
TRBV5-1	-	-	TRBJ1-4	CASSAGAGEKLFF	TGCGCCAGCAGCGCGGGGGCAGGAGAAAAACTGTTTTTT
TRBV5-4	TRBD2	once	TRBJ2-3	CASRSSGGALFDTQYF	TGTGCCAGCAGATCCAGCGGGGGGGCCTTATTTGATACGCAGTATTTT
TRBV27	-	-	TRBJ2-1	CASSLRHEQFF	TGTGCCAGCAGTTTGAGGCATGAGCAGTTCTTC
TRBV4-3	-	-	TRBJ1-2	CASSQDSGGYTF	TGCGCCAGCAGCCAAGATTCAGGCGGCTACACCTTC
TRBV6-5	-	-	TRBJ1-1	CASSWEPLRFTEAFF	TGTGCCAGCAGTTGGGAGCCCCTGCGGTTCACTGAAGCTTTCTTT
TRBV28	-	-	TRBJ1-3	CASSLGSNTIYF	TGTGCCAGCAGTTTAGGTTCGAACACCATATATTTT
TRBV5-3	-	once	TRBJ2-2	CARRPGEGAGELFF	TGTGCCAGAAGACCAGGGGAGGGGGCCGGGGAGCTGTTTTTT
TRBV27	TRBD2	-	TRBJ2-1	CASGRGNEQFF	TGTGCCAGCGGGAGGGGTAATGAGCAGTTCTTC
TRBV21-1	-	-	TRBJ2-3	CASSKGTSGRQGDTQYF	TGTGCCAGCAGCAAAGGAACTAGCGGGAGGCAAGGAGATACGCAGTATTTT
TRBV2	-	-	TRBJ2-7	CASMDSAAYEQYF	TGTGCCAGCATGGACTCCGCCGCCTACGAGCAGTACTTC
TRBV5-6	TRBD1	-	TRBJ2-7	CASSLEQGASHEQYF	TGTGCCAGCAGCTTGGAGCAGGGGGCTAGTCACGAGCAGTACTTC
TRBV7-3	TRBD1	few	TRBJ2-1	CASSLRLTTGRNEQFF	TGTGCCAGCAGCTTACGTCTGACGACAGGGCGCAATGAGCAGTTCTTC
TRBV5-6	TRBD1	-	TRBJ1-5	CASSPGGINQPQHF	TGTGCCAGCAGCCCAGGGGGGATCAATCAGCCCCAGCATTTT
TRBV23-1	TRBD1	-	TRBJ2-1	CASSQGQGRRSYNEQFF	TGCGCCAGCAGTCAGGGACAGGGAAGAAGGTCCTACAATGAGCAGTTCTTC
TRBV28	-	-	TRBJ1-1	CASNLGAGMNGEAFF	TGTGCCAGCAATCTGGGGGCTGGGATGAACGGTGAAGCTTTCTTT
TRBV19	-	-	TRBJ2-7	CASSIDGAASYEQYF	TGTGCCAGTAGTATAGATGGGGCAGCCTCCTACGAGCAGTACTTC
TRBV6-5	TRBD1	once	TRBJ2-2	CASRPTGGNTGELFF	TGTGCCAGCAGACCTACAGGGGGCAACACCGGGGAGCTGTTTTTT
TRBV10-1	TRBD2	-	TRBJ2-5	CASSELGRAGTQYF	TGCGCCAGCAGCGAATTGGGGAGGGCCGGGACCCAGTACTTC
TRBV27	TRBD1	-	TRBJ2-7	CASSFGTGGEQYF	TGTGCCAGCAGTTTTGGGACAGGGGGCGAGCAGTACTTC
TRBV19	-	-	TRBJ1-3	CASSISHTGNTIYF	TGTGCCAGTAGTATATCACACACTGGAAACACCATATATTTT
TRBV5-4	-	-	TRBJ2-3	CASSKTDTQYF	TGTGCCAGCAGCAAAACAGATACGCAGTATTTT
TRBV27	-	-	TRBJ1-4	CASRPGWAQGTEKLFF	TGTGCCAGCAGACCTGGGTGGGCACAGGGTACGGAAAAACTGTTTTTT
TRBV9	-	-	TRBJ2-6	CASSEGQRGLASGANVLTF	TGTGCCAGCAGCGAAGGACAGCGAGGCCTGGCCTCCGGGGCCAACGTCCTGACTTTC
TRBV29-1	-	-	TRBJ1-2	CSVEWQGNNYGYTF	TGCAGCGTTGAGTGGCAGGGGAATAACTATGGCTACACCTTC
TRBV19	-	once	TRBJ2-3	CASSSRRAAVSTDTQYF	TGTGCCAGTAGTAGTCGACGGGCAGCGGTTAGCACAGATACGCAGTATTTT
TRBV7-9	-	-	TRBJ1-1	CASSPRGTAAFF	TGTGCCAGCAGCCCCCGGGGGACGGCGGCTTTCTTT
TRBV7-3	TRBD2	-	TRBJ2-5	CASSLGGLAGFETQYF	TGTGCCAGCAGCCTAGGCGGACTAGCGGGTTTCGAGACCCAGTACTTC
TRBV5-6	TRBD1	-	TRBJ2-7	CASSDRQGGYYEQYF	TGTGCCAGCAGCGACAGACAGGGTGGCTACTACGAGCAGTACTTC
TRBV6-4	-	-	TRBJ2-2	CASSDSTGSTGELFF	TGTGCCAGCAGTGACTCGACAGGCTCCACCGGGGAGCTGTTTTTT
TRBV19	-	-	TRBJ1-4	CASSIGAGLNEKLFF	TGTGCCAGTAGTATAGGGGCGGGCCTTAATGAAAAACTGTTTTTT
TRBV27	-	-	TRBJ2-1	CASSMDGSYNEQFF	TGTGCCAGCAGTATGGACGGCTCCTACAATGAGCAGTTCTTC
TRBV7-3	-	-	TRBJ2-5	CASSPDRETQYF	TGTGCCAGCAGCCCCGACAGAGAGACCCAGTACTTC
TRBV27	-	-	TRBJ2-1	CASSFLGTPSYNEQFF	TGTGCCAGCAGTTTTCTAGGAACACCTTCCTACAATGAGCAGTTCTTC
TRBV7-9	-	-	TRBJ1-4	CASSLDEKLFF	TGTGCCAGCAGCTTGGACGAAAAACTGTTTTTT
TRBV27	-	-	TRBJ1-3	CASSYIGGTHYSGNTIYF	TGTGCCAGCAGTTATATCGGCGGGACGCACTACTCTGGAAACACCATATATTTT
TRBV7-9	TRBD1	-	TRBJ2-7	CASSFQSQGAYDEQYF	TGTGCCAGCAGCTTCCAATCACAGGGGGCTTACGACGAGCAGTACTTC